This T cell receptor beta chain was sequenced in a study of T cells in tuberculosis. General observations from the study: GEM motif frequencies gave over 60% accuracy; the GMM repertoire gave roughly 90%.

CDR1 and CDR2 (germline): LNHDA, SQIVND (reference sequence). The V end lost 5 bases, the J end lost 5 bases, and 12 bases lay between the germline ends. The CDR3 consists of 13 residues. This clone was detected only a few times. The antigen is unknown. Method: immunoSEQ multiplex PCR; TCRdb's copy keeps in-frame clones and lacks some. This table holds roughly 34,000 clones, 80% to 95% found once. The TCR originated in a donor between 10 and 29 years old with latent tuberculosis or without tuberculosis infection. Some clones in this sample may be carry-over from other donors' samples. The sequenced sample was PBMCs. The chain employs TRBV19 and TRBJ1-1, with D maybe TRBD1 (5 bases). This CDR3 is CASSVNGGTEAFF. The CDR3 coding sequence is TGTGCCAGTAGTGTGAACGGGGGAACTGAAGCTTTCTTT.